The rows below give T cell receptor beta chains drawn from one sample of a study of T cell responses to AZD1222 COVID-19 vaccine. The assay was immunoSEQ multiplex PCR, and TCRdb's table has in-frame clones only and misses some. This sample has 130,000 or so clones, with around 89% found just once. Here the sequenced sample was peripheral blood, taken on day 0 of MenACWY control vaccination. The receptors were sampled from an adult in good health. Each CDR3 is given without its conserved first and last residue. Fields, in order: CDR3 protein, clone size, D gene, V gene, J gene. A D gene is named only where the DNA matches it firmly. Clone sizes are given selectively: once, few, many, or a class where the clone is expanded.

CDR3: ASSPAGGAGYGYT
size: NA
D: NA
V: TRBV27
J: TRBJ1-2

CDR3: ASYDSSYNSPLH
size: NA
D: NA
V: TRBV28
J: TRBJ1-6

CDR3: ASSYRDRGYEQF
size: NA
D: TRBD1
V: TRBV6-6
J: TRBJ2-1

CDR3: ASSSGREGADTQY
size: once
D: TRBD2
V: TRBV7-3
J: TRBJ2-3

CDR3: ASSLGGPDDEQY
size: NA
D: NA
V: TRBV5-5
J: TRBJ2-7

CDR3: AWSPGGFEQF
size: NA
D: TRBD2
V: TRBV30
J: TRBJ2-1

CDR3: ASSLSWNTEAF
size: NA
D: NA
V: TRBV27
J: TRBJ1-1

CDR3: ASSAPGGYEQY
size: NA
D: NA
V: TRBV3-1/TRBV3-2
J: TRBJ2-7

CDR3: ATSDIGSTQY
size: NA
D: NA
V: TRBV24-1
J: TRBJ2-3

CDR3: ASSPRRANEQF
size: NA
D: NA
V: TRBV18
J: TRBJ2-1

CDR3: ASSFYASGNIQY
size: NA
D: NA
V: TRBV11-3
J: TRBJ2-4

CDR3: ASGDRGATNEKLF
size: NA
D: TRBD1
V: TRBV27
J: TRBJ1-4

CDR3: ASSQWRAKTGELF
size: NA
D: NA
V: TRBV5-4
J: TRBJ2-2

CDR3: AVQGRAKNIQY
size: NA
D: NA
V: TRBV6-5
J: TRBJ2-4

CDR3: ASGLVLGAGGTEAF
size: NA
D: NA
V: TRBV12-5
J: TRBJ1-1

CDR3: ASSWEGRGPRAF
size: NA
D: TRBD1
V: TRBV5-1
J: TRBJ1-1

CDR3: ASSPRSSGANVLT
size: NA
D: NA
V: TRBV7-8
J: TRBJ2-6

CDR3: ASSLKPRETQY
size: NA
D: NA
V: TRBV7-3
J: TRBJ2-5

CDR3: ASSLSLGTSGSEQY
size: NA
D: TRBD2
V: TRBV27
J: TRBJ2-7

CDR3: AVREGAYNEQF
size: NA
D: TRBD2
V: TRBV2
J: TRBJ2-1

CDR3: ASSESGLAGVHNEQF
size: NA
D: TRBD2
V: TRBV10-1
J: TRBJ2-1

CDR3: ATSRQENQPQH
size: NA
D: NA
V: TRBV15
J: TRBJ1-5

CDR3: ASSQVMVEGADTQY
size: NA
D: NA
V: TRBV4-2
J: TRBJ2-3

CDR3: ASSPRGQPQH
size: NA
D: NA
V: TRBV7-2
J: TRBJ1-5

CDR3: ASSQLKASHTGELF
size: NA
D: NA
V: TRBV4-2
J: TRBJ2-2

CDR3: ASSQSGRDTGGFEKLF
size: once
D: NA
V: TRBV23-1
J: TRBJ1-4

CDR3: ASGLGLGEAAYEQY
size: NA
D: NA
V: TRBV12-5
J: TRBJ2-7

CDR3: ASITSGNPSYNEQF
size: NA
D: TRBD2
V: TRBV6-6
J: TRBJ2-1

CDR3: ASSLGEAGGGRTQY
size: NA
D: TRBD2
V: TRBV5-1
J: TRBJ2-3

CDR3: ASSVSGPLH
size: NA
D: NA
V: TRBV12-3/TRBV12-4
J: TRBJ1-6

CDR3: AWSVRGVYGYT
size: NA
D: NA
V: TRBV30
J: TRBJ1-2

CDR3: ASSFREPYYSEQY
size: NA
D: NA
V: TRBV5-4
J: TRBJ2-7

CDR3: ASSPTPGLRTEAF
size: few
D: NA
V: TRBV19
J: TRBJ1-1

CDR3: ASSQPTGSTYEQY
size: NA
D: TRBD1
V: TRBV3-1/TRBV3-2
J: TRBJ2-7

CDR3: ASSENTEAF
size: NA
D: NA
V: TRBV5-1
J: TRBJ1-1

CDR3: ASSLAPLATRYNEQF
size: NA
D: NA
V: TRBV7-6
J: TRBJ2-1

CDR3: ASSLRFSGANVLT
size: NA
D: NA
V: TRBV19
J: TRBJ2-6

CDR3: ASSPEGRSTDTQY
size: few
D: NA
V: TRBV7-9
J: TRBJ2-3

CDR3: AWSVVTENYGYT
size: once
D: NA
V: TRBV30
J: TRBJ1-2

CDR3: ASRRQGGPAF
size: NA
D: TRBD1
V: TRBV12-3/TRBV12-4
J: TRBJ1-1

CDR3: ASSDGGHTYEQY
size: NA
D: NA
V: TRBV10-1
J: TRBJ2-7

CDR3: ASSFQTGRSYNEQF
size: NA
D: NA
V: TRBV5-6
J: TRBJ2-1

CDR3: ASSLLYSYNEQF
size: NA
D: NA
V: TRBV5-1
J: TRBJ2-1

CDR3: ASSDTKRPSQNEQF
size: NA
D: NA
V: TRBV5-6
J: TRBJ2-1

CDR3: ASTSDRANTGELF
size: NA
D: NA
V: TRBV2
J: TRBJ2-2

CDR3: AISERGREQY
size: once
D: NA
V: TRBV10-3
J: TRBJ2-7

CDR3: ASLGEDMTEAF
size: NA
D: NA
V: TRBV19
J: TRBJ1-1

CDR3: ASSDLGVGYT
size: NA
D: NA
V: TRBV2
J: TRBJ1-2

CDR3: SVAVVNTEAF
size: NA
D: NA
V: TRBV29-1
J: TRBJ1-1

CDR3: ASRDRLNNSPLH
size: NA
D: TRBD1
V: TRBV19
J: TRBJ1-6

CDR3: ASSFTRGANEQF
size: NA
D: NA
V: TRBV7-9
J: TRBJ2-1

CDR3: ASSHQGSDTQY
size: NA
D: NA
V: TRBV11-1
J: TRBJ2-3

CDR3: ASSHQAETQY
size: NA
D: NA
V: TRBV3-1/TRBV3-2
J: TRBJ2-5

CDR3: ASTPSTPGYQPQH
size: NA
D: NA
V: TRBV2
J: TRBJ1-5

CDR3: ASSPDRVYGYT
size: NA
D: TRBD1
V: TRBV18
J: TRBJ1-2